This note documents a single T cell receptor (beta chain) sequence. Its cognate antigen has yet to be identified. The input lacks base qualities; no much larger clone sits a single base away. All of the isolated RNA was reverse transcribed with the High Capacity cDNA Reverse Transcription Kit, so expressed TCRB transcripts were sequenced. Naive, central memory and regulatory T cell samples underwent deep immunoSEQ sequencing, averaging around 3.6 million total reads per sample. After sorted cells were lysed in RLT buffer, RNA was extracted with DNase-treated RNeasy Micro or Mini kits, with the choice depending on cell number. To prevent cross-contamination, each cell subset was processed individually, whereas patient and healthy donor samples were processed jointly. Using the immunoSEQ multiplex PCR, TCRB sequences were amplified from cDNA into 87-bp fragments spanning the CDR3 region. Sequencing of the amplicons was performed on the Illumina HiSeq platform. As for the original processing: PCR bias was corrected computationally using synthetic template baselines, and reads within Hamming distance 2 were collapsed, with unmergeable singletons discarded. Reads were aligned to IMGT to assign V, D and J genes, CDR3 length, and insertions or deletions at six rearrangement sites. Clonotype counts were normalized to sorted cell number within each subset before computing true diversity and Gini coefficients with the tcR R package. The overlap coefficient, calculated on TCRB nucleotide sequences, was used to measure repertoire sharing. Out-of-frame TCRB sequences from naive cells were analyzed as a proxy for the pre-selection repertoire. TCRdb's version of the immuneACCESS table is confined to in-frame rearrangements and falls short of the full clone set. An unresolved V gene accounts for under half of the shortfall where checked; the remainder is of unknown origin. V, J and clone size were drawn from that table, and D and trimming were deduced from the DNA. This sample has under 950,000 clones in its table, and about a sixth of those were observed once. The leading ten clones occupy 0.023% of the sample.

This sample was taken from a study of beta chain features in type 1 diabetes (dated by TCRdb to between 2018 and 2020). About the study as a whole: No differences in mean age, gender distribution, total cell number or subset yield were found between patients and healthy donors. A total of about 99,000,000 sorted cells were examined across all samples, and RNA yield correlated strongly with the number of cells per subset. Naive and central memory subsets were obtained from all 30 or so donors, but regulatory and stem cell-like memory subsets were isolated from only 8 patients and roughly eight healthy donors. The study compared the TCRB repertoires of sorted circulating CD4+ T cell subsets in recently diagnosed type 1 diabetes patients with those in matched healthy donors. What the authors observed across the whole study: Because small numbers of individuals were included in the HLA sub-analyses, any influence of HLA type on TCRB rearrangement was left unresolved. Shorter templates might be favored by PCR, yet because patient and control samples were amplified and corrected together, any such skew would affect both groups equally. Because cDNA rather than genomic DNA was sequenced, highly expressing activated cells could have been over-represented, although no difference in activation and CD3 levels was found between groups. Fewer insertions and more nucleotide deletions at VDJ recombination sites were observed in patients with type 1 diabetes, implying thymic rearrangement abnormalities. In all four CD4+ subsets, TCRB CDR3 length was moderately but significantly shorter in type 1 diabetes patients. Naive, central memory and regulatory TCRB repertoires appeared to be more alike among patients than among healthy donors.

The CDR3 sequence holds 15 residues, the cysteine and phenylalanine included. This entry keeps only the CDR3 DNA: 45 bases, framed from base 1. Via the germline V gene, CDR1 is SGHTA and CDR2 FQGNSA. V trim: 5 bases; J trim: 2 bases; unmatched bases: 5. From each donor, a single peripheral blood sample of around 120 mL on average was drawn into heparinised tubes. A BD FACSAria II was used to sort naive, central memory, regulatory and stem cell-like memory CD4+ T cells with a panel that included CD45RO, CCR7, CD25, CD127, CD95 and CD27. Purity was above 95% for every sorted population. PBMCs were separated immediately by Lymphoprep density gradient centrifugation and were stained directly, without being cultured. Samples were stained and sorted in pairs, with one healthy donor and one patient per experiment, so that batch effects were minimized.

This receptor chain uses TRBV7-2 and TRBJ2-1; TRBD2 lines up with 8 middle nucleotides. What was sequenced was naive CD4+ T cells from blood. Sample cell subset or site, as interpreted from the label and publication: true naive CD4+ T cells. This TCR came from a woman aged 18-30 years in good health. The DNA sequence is TGTGCCAGCAGCCCCCGGCGGGGGGCCTACAATGAGCAGTTCTTC. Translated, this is CASSPRRGAYNEQFF.